These 22 T cell receptor beta chains were all obtained from the same sample, sequenced in a study of OX40 agonist ivuxolimab in advanced cancers. TCRdb keeps only in-frame clones here, not all; method: immunoSEQ multiplex PCR. The sample contains more than 35,000 clones, 80% to 85% of which appear only once. The starting material was CD4+ or CD8+ T cells sorted from blood, obtained in a trial of the OX40 agonist ivuxolimab. Receptors were obtained from an adult with an advanced solid tumor such as melanoma, head and neck, liver or kidney cancer.

This sequence joins TRBV7-6 and TRBJ1-5; TRBD1 is a possible D gene (6 bases). CDR3 length equals 14 residues. The germline V gene has CDR1 SGHVS and CDR2 FNYEAQ. V shed 1 base and J shed 5 bases, with 9 bases lying between them. This chain's CDR3 is CASSLVKGDQPQHF. CDR3 bases: TGTGCCAGCAGCTTAGTAAAGGGGGATCAGCCCCAGCATTTT. The whole variable domain, remainder taken from reference TRBV7-6 and TRBJ1-5, is GAGVSQSPRYKVTKRGQDVALRCDPISGHVSLYWYRQALGQGPEFLTYFNYEAQQDKSGLPNDRFSAERPEGSISTLTIQRTEQRDSAMYRCASSLVKGDQPQHFGDGTRLSIL.

This chain joins TRBV28 and TRBJ2-3, with a possible D match to TRBD2 (7 bases). Germline V gene data show CDR1 as MDHEN and CDR2 as SYDVKM. The CDR3 is made up of 15 amino acids. Trimming shortened V by 6 bases and J by 6 bases, and 19 bases separated the two germline ends. The CDR3: CASRTQSGGSDTQYF. For the CDR3, the DNA is TGTGCCAGCAGGACCCAGTCGGGGGGCAGCGATACGCAGTATTTT.

The chain carries TRBV5-1 and TRBJ1-3, with D perhaps matching TRBD1 (5 bases). V dropped 3 bases and J dropped 0 bases, with 10 bases sitting between them. The CDR3 sequence is 15 residues long. Germline loops: CDR1 SGHRS, CDR2 YFSETQ. In nucleotides, the CDR3 is TGCGCCAGCAGCTCGGACACAAACTCTGGAAACACCATATATTTT. It encodes CASSSDTNSGNTIYF.

This CDR3 is CASSPGLAMETQYF. DNA of the CDR3: TGTGCCAGCAGCCCGGGACTAGCGATGGAGACCCAGTACTTC. This chain connects TRBV5-4 to TRBJ2-5, with TRBD2 matching 10 bases. Germline CDR1 reads SGHNT; CDR2 reads YYREEE (reference sequence). The CDR3 contains 14 residues. Trimming at V came to 4 bases and at J to 5 bases, leaving 5 bases not matched to a gene.

This clone was counted between two and nine times. This rearrangement joins TRBV2 to TRBJ2-1, with no clear D. V was clipped by 4 bases and J by 3 bases, with 7 bases between them. Per the germline V gene, CDR1 is SNHLY and CDR2 is FYNNEI. The CDR3 totals 13 residues. CDR3 nucleotide sequence: TGTGCCAGCAGTGTTGACCTCTACAATGAGCAGTTCTTC. This encodes CASSVDLYNEQFF.

This clone was seen once. This chain joins TRBV15 and TRBJ2-7; unclear D gene. The V gene's germline CDR1 is LNHNV and CDR2 YYDKDF (reference sequence). V lost 2 bases to trimming and J lost 4 bases, with 9 bases between them. CDR3 size: 13 residues. The CDR3 reads CATSRQTGYEQYF. The CDR3 bases are TGTGCCACCAGCAGACAGACGGGTTACGAGCAGTACTTC.

This chain links TRBV7-2 with TRBJ2-1, with D perhaps given as TRBD1 or TRBD2 (5 bases each). The CDR3 is 14 residues long. Per germline, CDR1 SGHTA and CDR2 FQGNSA. Trimming stripped 3 bases from V and 5 bases from J, with 11 bases between. In nucleotides, the CDR3 is TGTGCCAGCAGCTTCGGGGACCCAAACAATGAGCAGTTCTTC. It specifies CASSFGDPNNEQFF. The full variable domain, its missing parts supplied by reference TRBV7-2 and TRBJ2-1, is GAGVSQSPSNKVTEKGKDVELRCDPISGHTALYWYRQSLGQGLEFLIYFQGNSAPDKSGLPSDRFSAERTGGSVSTLTIQRTQQEDSAVYLCASSFGDPNNEQFFGPGTRLTVL.

This clone was seen more than once but under ten times. The chain links TRBV18 to TRBJ2-7, with unresolved D. The V gene's germline CDR1 is KGHSH and CDR2 LQKENI. The CDR3 contains 13 residues. Trimming removed 6 bases at V and 3 bases at J, with 12 bases between. The CDR3 region has the DNA TGTGCCAGCTCTCTTGTCCCGGGCTACGAGCAGTACTTC. Amino acids: CASSLVPGYEQYF.

Only a few counts were recorded for this clone. The chain links TRBV27 to TRBJ1-4, with a weak D call TRBD1 (5 bases). Germline V CDR1 and CDR2: MNHEY, SMNVEV (reference sequence). The CDR3 is made up of 15 amino acids. V was clipped by 4 bases and J by 1 base, with 10 bases between them. The CDR3 protein is CASSSGGITNEKLFF. The CDR3 DNA sequence: TGTGCCAGCAGTTCCGGGGGGATAACTAATGAAAAACTGTTTTTT.

The chain employs TRBV4-2 and TRBJ1-1, with D uncertain. Trimming pared 2 bases from V and 3 bases from J, leaving 10 bases between. CDR1 and CDR2 (germline): LGHNA, YNFKEQ. The CDR3 spans 14 residues. The CDR3 sequence is CASSQPVGDTEAFF. The CDR3, as DNA: TGTGCCAGCAGCCAACCGGTTGGGGACACTGAAGCTTTCTTT.

The CDR3 sequence: CASKKDSGANVLTF. CDR3 sequence (DNA): TGTGCCAGCAAGAAGGATTCTGGGGCCAACGTCCTGACTTTC. V gene TRBV2 combines with J gene TRBJ2-6, with no clear D. Germline V gene lookup returns CDR1 SNHLY and CDR2 FYNNEI. The ends were cut back, 7 bases at V and 1 base at J, with 8 bases in the middle. The CDR3 has 14 amino acids.

This chain joins TRBV27 and TRBJ2-3; TRBD2 matches at 7 bases. The CDR3 has 18 amino acids. The germline V gene encodes CDR1 MNHEY and CDR2 SMNVEV (reference sequence). Trimming at V came to 6 bases and at J to 1 base, leaving 16 bases not matched to a gene. In DNA form, the CDR3 reads TGTGCCAGCAGCTCCGGGAGAGCGGGGAGCTCTGGCACAGATACGCAGTATTTT. Translated, it gives CASSSGRAGSSGTDTQYF.

This clone was seen more than once but under ten times. The CDR3 DNA is TGTGCCTCAAACAGGGGGCGAGACACCATATATTTT. It is translated as CASNRGRDTIYF. This chain links TRBV30 with TRBJ1-3; TRBD1 matches at 9 bases. The germline gives CDR1 GTSNPN, CDR2 SVGIG (reference sequence). CDR3 length equals 12 residues. V shed 7 bases, J shed 8 bases, and the junction held 6 bases outside the gene matches. Based on the CDR3 plus reference TRBV30 and TRBJ1-3, the full variable domain is SQTIHQWPATLVQPVGSPLSLECTVEGTSNPNLYWYRQAAGRGLQLLFYSVGIGQISSEVPQNLSASRPQDRQFILSSKKLLLSDSGFYLCASNRGRDTIYFGEGSWLTVV.

In its sample, this clone was seen once. The chain recombines TRBV13 with TRBJ2-1; 13 nucleotides agree with TRBD2. The V and J ends lost 4 bases and 6 bases, in that order; junction bases with no gene match: 9. Per germline, CDR1 PRHDT and CDR2 FYEKMQ (reference sequence). This CDR3 has 17 amino acids. The CDR3 nucleotides read TGTGCCAGCAGCTCAACTTTTACTAGCGGGGGGGCCAATGAGCAGTTCTTC. Protein product: CASSSTFTSGGANEQFF.

DNA of the CDR3: TGTGCCAGCAGGGCGCCGGATCAGCCCCAGCATTTT. Residues: CASRAPDQPQHF. This sequence joins TRBV6-6 and TRBJ1-5; D remains ambiguous. V was trimmed by 6 bases and J by 5 bases, leaving 8 bases between them. The CDR3 sequence is 12 residues long. The V gene's germline CDR1 is MNHNY and CDR2 SVGAGI (reference sequence).

The chain has TRBV13 and TRBJ2-2; D is unclear. The CDR3 has 16 residues. The ends were cut back, 0 bases at V and 1 base at J, with 9 bases in the middle. The germline CDR1 and CDR2 sequences are PRHDT and FYEKMQ (reference sequence). CDR3 residues: CASSLGQPGNTGELFF. The CDR3 bases are TGTGCCAGCAGCTTAGGACAGCCCGGGAACACCGGGGAGCTGTTTTTT.

The chain couples TRBV6-1 to TRBJ2-3; D unclear. The CDR3 is 15 amino acids. Trimming took 7 bases from V and 2 from J, leaving 16 bases between them. Germline V gene sequence: CDR1 MNHNS, CDR2 SASEGT. The CDR3 loop is CASTVLGGPTDTQYF. In nucleotides, the CDR3 is TGTGCCAGCACCGTCCTGGGCGGCCCCACAGATACGCAGTATTTT.

This clone came up once. This CDR3 reads CASRGSGGLTYEQYF. As DNA, the CDR3 is TGTGCCAGCAGGGGTTCGGGGGGCCTCACCTACGAGCAGTACTTC. The V and J genes are TRBV6-5 and TRBJ2-5; tentative D call: TRBD2 (7 bases). The tail of the sequence fits TRBJ2-7 better, so the J call may be wrong. Germline lookup yields CDR1 MNHEY and CDR2 SVGAGI. This CDR3 is 15 amino acids long.

The chain links TRBV9 to TRBJ2-1, with 7 bases fitting TRBD1. CDR3 length: 14 amino acids. Trimming at V came to 4 bases and at J to 11 bases, leaving 12 bases not matched to a gene. Germline V gene lookup returns CDR1 SGDLS and CDR2 YYNGEE. DNA of the CDR3: TGTGCCAGCAGCCCCCGACAGGGTGAAAGCCAGCAGTTCTTC. This sequence encodes CASSPRQGESQQFF.

This clone has a single count. This sequence joins TRBV6-5 and TRBJ1-1; possibly TRBD1 for D (6 bases). The germline CDR1 and CDR2 sequences are MNHEY and SVGAGI. The CDR3 spans 15 residues. Trimming shortened V by 4 bases and J by 7 bases, and 19 bases separated the two germline ends. In DNA, the CDR3 is TGTGCCAGCAGTTCAGAGGGCAGGGGAGGGGGTGAAGCTTTCTTT. It translates to CASSSEGRGGGEAFF.

The chain employs TRBV10-1 and TRBJ2-3; the D gene is possibly TRBD1 (6 bases). This CDR3 is built from 15 residues. Germline V gene data show CDR1 as WNHNN and CDR2 as SYGVQD (reference sequence). V shed 1 base and J shed 5 bases, with 13 bases lying between them. The CDR3 spells CASSEFGRGRDTQYF. Written as DNA, the CDR3 is TGCGCCAGCAGTGAGTTCGGAAGGGGGAGAGATACGCAGTATTTT.

The chain is built from TRBV10-1 and TRBJ2-1; perhaps TRBD2 as D (6 bases). V was trimmed by 0 bases and J by 8 bases, leaving 14 bases between them. The CDR3 is made up of 15 amino acids. Germline-derived CDR1 and CDR2 are WNHNN and SYGVQD (reference sequence). CDR3 sequence reads: CASSESIAGKDEQFF. Written as DNA, the CDR3 is TGCGCCAGCAGTGAGTCGATTGCGGGAAAGGATGAGCAGTTCTTC.